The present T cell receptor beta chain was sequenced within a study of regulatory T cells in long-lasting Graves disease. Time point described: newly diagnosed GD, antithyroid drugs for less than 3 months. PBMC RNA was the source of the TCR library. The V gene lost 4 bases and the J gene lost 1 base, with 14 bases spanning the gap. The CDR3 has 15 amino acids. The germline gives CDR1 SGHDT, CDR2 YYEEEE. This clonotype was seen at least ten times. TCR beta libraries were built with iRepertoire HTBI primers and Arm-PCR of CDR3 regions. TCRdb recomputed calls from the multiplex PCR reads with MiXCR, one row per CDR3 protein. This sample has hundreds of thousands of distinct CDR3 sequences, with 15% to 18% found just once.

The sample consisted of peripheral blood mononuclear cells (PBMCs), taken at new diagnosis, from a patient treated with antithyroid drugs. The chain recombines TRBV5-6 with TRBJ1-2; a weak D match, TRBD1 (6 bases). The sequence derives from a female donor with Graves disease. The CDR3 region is CASSLWTEDNYGYTF. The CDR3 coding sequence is TGTGCCAGCAGCCTTTGGACAGAGGATAACTATGGCTACACCTTC. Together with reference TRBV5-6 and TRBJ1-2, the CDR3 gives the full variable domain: DAGVTQSPTHLIKTRGQQVTLRCSPKSGHDTVSWYQQALGQGPQFIFQYYEEEERQRGNFPDRFSGHQFPNYSSELNVNALLLGDSALYLCASSLWTEDNYGYTFGSGTRLTVV.